This entry concerns a single TCR beta chain. Its cognate antigen has yet to be identified. An end of the junction differs from the germline gene, which may be a read error. The immunoSEQ Assay, a bias-controlled multiplex PCR, was used to amplify TCRbeta CDR3 regions from genomic DNA. The published analysis was carried out like this. Within the assay, amplification of reference gene primers was used to estimate how many nucleated cells each sample contained. Sequence reads were collapsed and filtered to measure the absolute abundance of every unique TCRbeta CDR3 rearrangement. For each sample, productive Simpson clonality was calculated as the square root of Simpson's diversity index over productive rearrangements. TCRdb obtained this table from immuneACCESS and retained in-frame rearrangements with V and J assigned. These tables miss some clones; where compared with another copy, unresolved V genes account for less than half of the shortfall, and the remainder is unexplained. The V and J calls and the clone size are those of that table, but D and trimming were determined from the DNA. Counted in this sample were roughly 170,000 clones; 80% to 90% of them appeared once. Of the sample, roughly 20% is held by the ten largest clones.

This record belongs to a study of blood T cell repertoires in COVID-19 (dated by TCRdb to 2020 to 2021). In the study overall: Samples from collaborators originated in the United States, Italy and Spain and spanned both the acute and convalescent phases of COVID-19. The material from the prospective study consisted of cDNA or gDNA derived from T cells, B-cell-depleted T cells, or PBMCs. The dataset comprised deeply sampled blood TCRbeta repertoires from subjects exposed to, actively infected with, or recovered from COVID-19. The repertoires were released in a freely available public database meant as a resource for research on the immune response to SARS-CoV-2. The samples were drawn from two sources: the first 160 participants of the ongoing ImmuneRACE study, and 1,000 to 1,500 subjects contributed by 6 global collaborators. A de-identified subject ID, COVID-19 status, age in years and sex were almost always included in the sample metadata. Where available, HLA class I and class II types were obtained from metadata supplied by the sample provider rather than from assay-based typing. The paper as a whole reports these results and caveats: The quantity of clinical and demographic metadata differed by source and by participant and was supplied without curation.

For CDR1 and CDR2, the germline V gene lists SGHTA and FQGTGA. The CDR3, cysteine through phenylalanine, is 13 amino acids long. This entry keeps only the CDR3 DNA: 39 bases, framed from base 1. Collaborating institutions collected whole blood in K2EDTA tubes following their own protocols. For TCRbeta analysis, collaborator samples were shipped as frozen whole blood, as isolated PBMCs, or as DNA extracted from either sample type. Sequencing was carried out using peripheral blood. The chain uses TRBV7-3 and TRBJ1-2, with TRBD1 tentatively as D gene (5 bases match). The clonotype was recovered from a man between 70 and 80 years old with active or convalescent COVID-19. The CDR3 here reads CASSLTPGSGYTF. The nucleotides read TGTGCCAGCAGTTTAACCCCAGGGTCAGGCTACACCTTC.